The rows below give T cell receptor beta chains drawn from one sample of a study of cytomegalovirus exposure and HLA in healthy donors. Sequencing used immunoSEQ multiplex PCR; TCRdb keeps in-frame clones, though not all of them. The data show approximately 140,000 clones, and the top ten clones hold approximately 1.5%. What was sequenced was PBMCs. These receptors all come from a woman in her thirties or forties in good health and CMV-seronegative. The CDR3 runs from the conserved cysteine through the conserved F or W. D genes are given only for firm matches.

>TRBJ1-5|TRBV6-5|TRBD1
CASSSDRGFNQPQHF
TGTGCCAGCAGTTCGGACAGGGGTTTCAATCAGCCCCAGCATTTT
>TRBJ2-7|TRBV19|.
CASRAHKDYSFYEQYF
TGTGCCAGTAGGGCCCATAAGGACTACTCCTTCTACGAGCAGTACTTC
>TRBJ2-1|TRBV7-8|.
CASSLERVYGYNEQFF
TGTGCCAGCAGCTTAGAGCGGGTATATGGCTACAATGAGCAGTTCTTC
>TRBJ1-4|TRBV19|.
CASSIGQGINEKLFF
TGTGCCAGTAGTATAGGGCAGGGGATTAATGAAAAACTGTTTTTT
>TRBJ2-5|TRBV28|TRBD2
CASNLAGGWETQYF
TGTGCCAGCAACTTGGCGGGGGGTTGGGAGACCCAGTACTTC
>TRBJ2-5|TRBV10-3|.
CAIRGGQGATETQYF
TGTGCCATCAGGGGGGGGCAGGGGGCGACGGAGACCCAGTACTTC
>TRBJ2-5|TRBV7-7|.
CASSFGSGETQYF
TGTGCTAGCAGCTTCGGTAGCGGAGAGACCCAGTACTTC
>TRBJ1-1|TRBV28|.
CASSSADVTEAFF
TGTGCCAGCAGTTCAGCAGACGTGACAGAGGCTTTCTTT
>TRBJ1-6|TRBV9|.
CASSDRDSLHF
TGTGCCAGCAGCGATCGGGATTCCCTCCACTTT
>TRBJ2-5|TRBV18|.
CASSPLQETQYF
TGTGCCAGCTCACCACTACAAGAGACCCAGTACTTC